This T cell receptor (beta chain) was sequenced in a study of cytomegalovirus exposure and HLA in healthy donors. General study results and limits: A later analysis reportedly found fewer N-insertions in an Asian-associated ancestry cluster than the roughly 670-donor mean.

V was clipped by 6 bases and J by 9 bases, with 8 bases between them. Germline V gene lookup returns CDR1 SQVTM and CDR2 ANQGSEA. The CDR3 runs to 9 residues. Concerning this clone itself: No antigen is known for it.

PCR was performed using 60 Vbeta and 13 Jbeta primers. Repertoires were generated with immunoSEQ multiplex PCR, while TCRdb's copy carries only in-frame clones and drops some. The sample records approximately 77,000 clones, roughly 80% being singletons. The source is a man aged 40-49 years in good health and CMV-seronegative. Source material: PBMCs. V is TRBV29-1 and J is TRBJ1-1; D perhaps matches TRBD1 (5 bases). CDR3 protein: CSVSGKAFF. Written as DNA, the CDR3 is TGCAGCGTGTCAGGGAAAGCTTTCTTT.